The next 15 T cell receptor beta chains were all read from a single sample in a study of Graves' ophthalmopathy and Graves' hyperthyroidism. Using RNA transcripts, the TCR beta CDR3 regions were amplified. In the first round, RT-PCR was carried out with HTBI primers, and a multiplex PCR formed the second round. TCRdb fed the multiplex PCR reads into MiXCR, producing one record per CDR3 protein. The repertoire holds 560,000 or so distinct CDR3 sequences, with under 40% as singletons. Sequences were obtained from peripheral blood or thyroid tissue (not recorded which). The receptor source for this set is an adult man with Graves' hyperthyroidism.

Only a few counts were recorded for this clonotype. The gene calls are TRBV6-6 and TRBJ2-6; perhaps TRBD1 as D (6 bases). The CDR3 covers 16 residues. V lost 6 bases to trimming and J lost 0 bases, with 12 bases between them. CDR1 and CDR2 from the germline V gene are MNHNY and SVGAGI (reference sequence). This CDR3 is CASRRDTSSGANVLTF. CDR3 DNA sequence: TGTGCCAGCAGACGGGACACCAGCTCTGGGGCCAACGTCCTGACTTTC.

This clonotype was observed a handful of times. This chain connects TRBV19 to TRBJ2-2; D might be TRBD2 (6 bases). The CDR3 runs to 14 residues. Germline CDR1 reads LNHDA; CDR2 reads SQIVND (reference sequence). V lost 5 bases, J lost 5 bases, and 12 bases lay in between. DNA of the CDR3: TGTGCCAGTAGTCTCGGGGGTTGGACCGGGGAGCTGTTTTTT. Its protein product is CASSLGGWTGELFF.

This clonotype was detected ten times or more. The rearrangement joins TRBV7-8 to TRBJ1-1; D uncertain. Deletions cut 5 bases from V and 7 bases from J, with 14 bases between. Germline values: CDR1 SGHVS, CDR2 FQNEAQ. This CDR3 is 13 amino acids long. As DNA, the CDR3 is TGTGCCAGCAGCCTACGACGGGGTTATGAAGCTTTCTTT. Its protein is CASSLRRGYEAFF.

Remarks on this clonotype: A read error is possible here, since a much larger clone lies one base away. The CDR3 end shows no conserved phenylalanine or tryptophan, and so a read error is likely. The chain uses TRBV2 and TRBJ1-1, with D uncertain. V was clipped by 5 bases and J by 0 bases, with 10 bases between them. Looked up from germline, CDR1 is SNHLY and CDR2 is FYNNEI. The CDR3 loop spans 14 amino acids. CDR3 region: CASSYSPVNTEAFI. The CDR3 coding sequence is TGTGCCAGCAGTTATTCCCCGGTGAACACTGAAGCTTTCATT.

The genes are TRBV20-1 and TRBJ2-6; tentatively, D is TRBD1 (6 bases). CDR1 and CDR2 from the germline V gene are DFQATT and SNEGSKA (reference sequence). Deletions cut 5 bases from V and 2 bases from J, with 10 bases between. The CDR3 spans 14 residues. In DNA form, the CDR3 reads TGCAGTGCTCCTAAGGGGGCTGGGGCCAACGTCCTGACTTTC. It specifies CSAPKGAGANVLTF.

This sequence joins TRBV10-3 and TRBJ2-7, with D uncertain. The J call may not be correct, given that the DNA end is closer to TRBJ2-1. The CDR3 contains 13 residues. CDR1 is ENHRY, CDR2 SYGVKD, per germline. The CDR3 nucleotides are TGTGCCATTTCGACGCAGGACGTTCATGAGCAGTTCTTC. Amino acid sequence: CAISTQDVHEQFF.

This clonotype has a count of ten or more. The chain employs TRBV20-1 and TRBJ2-5, with a tentative D call TRBD1 (6 bases). V lost 3 bases to trimming and J lost 5 bases, with 13 bases between them. Germline lookup yields CDR1 DFQATT and CDR2 SNEGSKA (reference sequence). CDR3 size: 13 residues. CDR3 protein: CSASVPGVETQYF. The CDR3 nucleotides are TGCAGTGCTAGTGTTCCAGGGGTGGAGACCCAGTACTTC.

This rearrangement joins TRBV6-1 to TRBJ1-5, with 12 bases that match TRBD1. The J segment lost 2 bases and the V segment lost 6 bases, leaving 5 bases of the junction unmatched. CDR3 length: 16 amino acids. Germline V gene sequence: CDR1 MNHNS, CDR2 SASEGT. The CDR3 loop reads CASSRDRGQGNQPQHF. The CDR3 DNA follows: TGTGCCAGCAGCCGGGACAGGGGGCAGGGCAATCAGCCCCAGCATTTT.

With respect to this clonotype: Here the CDR3 omits its conserved ending phenylalanine or tryptophan, so a read error is the likely source. The DNA is left out, because the CDR3 cannot be placed on it with certainty; the CDR3 is given as TCRdb lists it. The chain employs TRBV27 and TRBJ2-5; no DNA check was done on the table's D call, TRBD1. Including both end residues, the CDR3 is 9 amino acids long. The V gene's germline CDR1 is MNHEY and CDR2 SMNVEV (reference sequence). CDR3 region: CASSPRQGL.

The CDR3 bases are TGTGCCAGCAGTTTTATAAGGACAGGGCAAGGCTCCTACGAGCAGTACTTC. The encoded protein is CASSFIRTGQGSYEQYF. This chain links TRBV6-5 with TRBJ2-7, with 8 bases identical to TRBD1. CDR1 is MNHEY and CDR2 is SVGAGI in the germline V gene. Unmatched junction bases numbered 11, after V lost 4 bases and J lost 0 bases. CDR3 length: 17 amino acids.

DNA for the CDR3: TGTGCCAGCAGCTCCTGGCTCACAGATACGCAGTATTTT. It encodes CASSSWLTDTQYF. The chain links TRBV7-6 to TRBJ2-3; D remains unclear. Trimming left V 4 bases short and J 2 bases short, with 7 bases between. The CDR3 length is 13 residues. CDR1 is SGHVS, CDR2 FNYEAQ, per germline.

This clonotype was picked up many times. The chain has TRBV7-8 and TRBJ2-7; D is possibly TRBD2 (6 bases). V was pared by 7 bases and J by 3 bases, with 13 bases between. There are 13 residues in the CDR3. Germline values: CDR1 SGHVS, CDR2 FQNEAQ. The CDR3 bases are TGTGCCAGCACCCCCGGGGGTCGCTACGAGCAGTACTTC. Protein product: CASTPGGRYEQYF.

Many counts were recorded for this clonotype. Mismatch with germline at one junction end may stem from a read error. The J gene is TRBJ2-5, the V gene TRBV5-1; 9 bases fit TRBD1. There are 16 residues in the CDR3. Germline-derived CDR1 and CDR2 are SGHRS and YFSETQ. The DNA for the CDR3 is TGTGCCAGCAGTTCCACTCCGGGACAGGGAGGCGAGACCCAGTACTTC. This encodes CASSSTPGQGGETQYF.

The CDR3: CASSIKAANTEAFF. CDR3 bases: TGTGCCAGTAGTATTAAGGCAGCCAACACTGAAGCTTTCTTT. The rearrangement joins TRBV19 to TRBJ1-1; D is unresolved. Germline lookup yields CDR1 LNHDA and CDR2 SQIVND (reference sequence). The V and J ends lost 3 bases and 2 bases respectively, with 10 bases between them. The CDR3 spans 14 residues. Full variable domain (missing parts from reference TRBV19 and TRBJ1-1): DGGITQSPKYLFRKEGQNVTLSCEQNLNHDAMYWYRQDPGQGLRLIYYSQIVNDFQKGDIAEGYSVSREKKESFPLTVTSAQKNPTAFYLCASSIKAANTEAFFGQGTRLTVV.

This chain links TRBV19 with TRBJ1-2; D perhaps matches TRBD1 (5 bases). The CDR3 sequence is 12 residues long. Deletions cut 5 bases from V and 8 bases from J, with 12 bases between. CDR1 LNHDA and CDR2 SQIVND come from the germline V gene (reference sequence). CDR3 region: CASSPLGGGYTF. The CDR3 DNA follows: TGTGCCAGTAGTCCCTTGGGGGGGGGCTACACCTTC.